A selection of T cell receptor beta chains follows, all from one sample in a study of blood T cell repertoires in COVID-19. The assay was immunoSEQ multiplex PCR, and TCRdb's table has in-frame clones only and misses some. The sample has roughly 500,000 clones, roughly 87% seen once. Sequenced: peripheral blood. Source of these receptors: a man between 18 and 35 years old with COVID-19, enrolled during active disease. The CDR3 runs from the conserved cysteine through the conserved F or W. The order of the fields is clone size, J gene, V gene, D gene, CDR3 DNA, CDR3 protein. D genes are given only for firm matches. Clone size is not always given. Where it is, it says once, few, many or a class for expanded clones.

size: -
J: TRBJ1-2
V: TRBV6-5
D: -
DNA: TGTGCCAGCAGATATCCGGGTCCCAACTATGGCCACACCTTC
CDR3: CASRYPGPNYGHTF

size: -
J: TRBJ1-2
V: TRBV7-9
D: -
DNA: TGTGCCAGCAGCTTATCCACAAATGCTAACTATGGCTACACCTTC
CDR3: CASSLSTNANYGYTF

size: -
J: TRBJ2-1
V: TRBV21-1
D: -
DNA: TGTGCCAGCAGCGGTCCTTGGGCGCAGTTCTTC
CDR3: CASSGPWAQFF

size: -
J: TRBJ2-2
V: TRBV11-2
D: TRBD1
DNA: TGTGCCAGCAGCCTGACAGGGTCCGGGGCCTTCACCGGGGAGCTGTTTTTT
CDR3: CASSLTGSGAFTGELFF

size: -
J: TRBJ1-5
V: TRBV6-5
D: -
DNA: TGTGCCAGCAGCCTCCCCGGACAGTCCAATCAGCCCCAGCATTTT
CDR3: CASSLPGQSNQPQHF

size: -
J: TRBJ2-3
V: TRBV29-1
D: TRBD1
DNA: TGCAGCGTTGACATCAGGGGGCGTCGTTCAGATACGCAGTATTTT
CDR3: CSVDIRGRRSDTQYF

size: -
J: TRBJ1-6
V: TRBV10-3
D: TRBD1
DNA: TGTGCCATCAGGGACAGGGCCTCCTATAATTCACCCCTCCACTTT
CDR3: CAIRDRASYNSPLHF

size: -
J: TRBJ2-2
V: TRBV15
D: -
DNA: TGTGCCACCAGCAGAGATCCGGGGGCCGGGGAGCTGTTTTTT
CDR3: CATSRDPGAGELFF

size: -
J: TRBJ2-5
V: TRBV16
D: -
DNA: TGTGCCAGCAGCCAATTCAGAGAGACCCAGTACTTC
CDR3: CASSQFRETQYF

size: -
J: TRBJ1-4
V: TRBV6-5
D: TRBD1
DNA: TGTGCCAGCTCCCGGGACAGGGCTAATGAAAAACTGTTTTTT
CDR3: CASSRDRANEKLFF

size: -
J: TRBJ2-2
V: TRBV7-9
D: -
DNA: TGTGCCAGCAGCTTATTTGCTTCGGCAGGCACCGGGGAGCTGTTTTTT
CDR3: CASSLFASAGTGELFF

size: -
J: TRBJ2-3
V: TRBV6-6
D: TRBD2
DNA: TGTGCCAGTATGGCGGGAGGGCGCACAGATACGCAGTATTTT
CDR3: CASMAGGRTDTQYF

size: -
J: TRBJ2-2
V: TRBV6-5
D: TRBD2
DNA: TGTGCCAGCAGTTACGGACTAGCGGGAGTTACCGGGGAGCTGTTTTTT
CDR3: CASSYGLAGVTGELFF

size: -
J: TRBJ2-1
V: TRBV7-9
D: TRBD2
DNA: TGTGCCAGCAGCCAGAAGCGGGGGCCTGACAATGAGCAGTTCTTC
CDR3: CASSQKRGPDNEQFF

size: -
J: TRBJ2-7
V: TRBV6-2/TRBV6-3
D: -
DNA: TGTGCCAGCAGCCGAACAGTCTACGAGCAGTACTTC
CDR3: CASSRTVYEQYF

size: few
J: TRBJ1-1
V: TRBV5-1
D: -
DNA: TGCGCCAGCAGCCAGCAGGGGTTTGGCACTGAAGCTTTCTTT
CDR3: CASSQQGFGTEAFF

size: -
J: TRBJ1-6
V: TRBV6-5
D: TRBD1
DNA: TGTGCCAGCAGTATACGGACAGGGCAGTCACCCCTCCACTTT
CDR3: CASSIRTGQSPLHF

size: -
J: TRBJ2-1
V: TRBV10-1
D: TRBD2
DNA: TGCGCCAGCACCAGCGGGAGTGGGACCTACAATGAGCAGTTCTTC
CDR3: CASTSGSGTYNEQFF

size: -
J: TRBJ1-1
V: TRBV6-1
D: -
DNA: TGTGCCAGCAGTGAAGCGCGACAGAGGAACACTGAAGCTTTCTTT
CDR3: CASSEARQRNTEAFF

size: -
J: TRBJ2-5
V: TRBV4-2
D: TRBD1
DNA: TGTGCCAGCAGCCAAGGACAGGGGGCTCTGGCTGAAGAGACCCAGTACTTC
CDR3: CASSQGQGALAEETQYF

size: once
J: TRBJ2-3
V: TRBV2
D: TRBD1
DNA: TGTGCCACCACCGGACAGGGGTCACATACGCAGTATTTT
CDR3: CATTGQGSHTQYF

size: once
J: TRBJ1-6
V: TRBV6-5
D: TRBD1
DNA: TGTGCCAGCAGTCCCGGGACAGGATATAATTCACCCCTCCACTTT
CDR3: CASSPGTGYNSPLHF

size: -
J: TRBJ1-2
V: TRBV2
D: -
DNA: TGTGCCAGCAGCGAGGACAGAGACTATGGCTACACCTTC
CDR3: CASSEDRDYGYTF

size: -
J: TRBJ2-7
V: TRBV21-1
D: -
DNA: TGTGCCAGCAAGGACCCAAGGAGGATTGATGCCTACGAGCAGTACTTC
CDR3: CASKDPRRIDAYEQYF

size: -
J: TRBJ1-5
V: TRBV19
D: -
DNA: TGTGCCAGTAGTACTTGGGTTGGGGGGTTGGATCAGCCCCAGCATTTT
CDR3: CASSTWVGGLDQPQHF

size: -
J: TRBJ2-5
V: TRBV9
D: -
DNA: TGTGCCAGCAGCGCCGTCCAAGAGACCCAGTACTTC
CDR3: CASSAVQETQYF

size: -
J: TRBJ2-7
V: TRBV30
D: TRBD2
DNA: TGTGCCTGGAGACCGACAGCGGGATTCTCCTACGAGCAGTACTTC
CDR3: CAWRPTAGFSYEQYF

size: -
J: TRBJ1-3
V: TRBV19
D: -
DNA: TGTGCCAGTAGAGATGACAGGTCGCGGGGAAACACCATATATTTT
CDR3: CASRDDRSRGNTIYF

size: -
J: TRBJ1-4
V: TRBV10-3
D: -
DNA: TGTGCCATCAGGGGAGCAAATGAAAAACTGTTTTTT
CDR3: CAIRGANEKLFF

size: -
J: TRBJ2-2
V: TRBV4-1
D: -
DNA: TGCGCCAGCAGCCACTCACAAAACACCGGGGAGCTGTTTTTT
CDR3: CASSHSQNTGELFF

size: -
J: TRBJ2-7
V: TRBV5-1
D: -
DNA: TGCGCCAGCAGCTTGGAGGACAACTCCTACGAGCAGTACTTC
CDR3: CASSLEDNSYEQYF